This TCR beta chain was recorded in a study of control samples from healthy donors and cancer patients. This CDR3 is 13 amino acids long. Germline CDR1 and CDR2: SGDLS and YYNGEE. With 0 bases removed from V and 8 bases from J, the gap between germline ends came to 9 bases. Produced via immunoSEQ multiplex PCR; TCRdb's table is partial and in-frame only. In the table there are 110,000 or so clones, just over 90% of which are singletons. The sequence was collected from a human donor in good health. The donor label of this sample is uncertain. J is TRBJ2-1 and V is TRBV9; unclear D gene. Material for sequencing was blood. The CDR3 region is CASSVAPIDEQFF. The CDR3, as DNA: TGTGCCAGCAGCGTAGCACCCATCGATGAGCAGTTCTTC.